The 22 T cell receptor beta chains below all came from one sample that was sequenced in a study of blood T cell repertoires in COVID-19. The assay was immunoSEQ multiplex PCR, and TCRdb's table has in-frame clones only and misses some. There are about 300,000 clones in the sample; around 86% occur only once, and about 1.2% lies in the top ten. Sequenced: peripheral blood. The receptors were gathered from a man between 65 and 85 years old with acute or convalescent COVID-19.

The chain links TRBV7-2 to TRBJ2-1; TRBD2 matches 7 bases. V lost 4 bases to trimming and J lost 8 bases; unmatched junction nucleotides: 14. The germline CDR1 and CDR2 sequences are SGHTA and FQGNSA. CDR3 length: 16 amino acids. In DNA, the CDR3 is TGTGCCAGCAGCTCATATGAGGGGCGGGGGAGGTATGAGCAGTTCTTC. It translates to CASSSYEGRGRYEQFF.

This clone was counted a few times. The genes are TRBV11-1 and TRBJ1-6, with 8 positions matching TRBD1. Looked up from germline, CDR1 is SGHAT and CDR2 is FQDESV (reference sequence). The CDR3 length is 16 residues. With 5 bases clipped from V and 7 bases from J, the junction kept 10 bases outside the gene matches. CDR3 DNA sequence: TGTGCCAGCAGCGAGGACAGGGTTTTAAAAAATTCACCCCTCCACTTT. It is translated as CASSEDRVLKNSPLHF.

V and J are TRBV19 and TRBJ1-4; TRBD1 matches 8 bases. The length of the CDR3 is 14 residues. V dropped 9 bases and J dropped 8; count of bases not matched to a gene: 11. Germline V CDR1 and CDR2: LNHDA, SQIVND (reference sequence). CDR3 bases: TGTGCCAGCACTACCGGGACAGGAGGGGAAAAACTGTTTTTT. Protein product: CASTTGTGGEKLFF.

The V call is TRBV7-2, the J call TRBJ2-1; D unresolved. This CDR3 has 14 amino acids. Germline V CDR1 and CDR2: SGHTA, FQGNSA. Trimming removed 1 base at V and 3 bases at J, with 7 bases between. CDR3 region: CASSLDFSYNEQFF. In DNA, the CDR3 is TGTGCCAGCAGCTTAGACTTTAGCTACAATGAGCAGTTCTTC.

V is TRBV27 and J is TRBJ1-4; 9 bases fit TRBD1. This CDR3 has 15 residues. Germline trimming cut 2 bases from V and 11 bases from J; bases unmatched to any gene: 9. Germline V lookup: CDR1 MNHEY, CDR2 SMNVEV (reference sequence). The CDR3 loop reads CASSLTRTGDLKLFF. Written as DNA, the CDR3 is TGTGCCAGCAGTTTAACCAGGACAGGGGACCTGAAACTGTTTTTT. The full variable domain, rest sourced from reference TRBV27 and TRBJ1-4, is EAQVTQNPRYLITVTGKKLTVTCSQNMNHEYMSWYRQDPGLGLRQIYYSMNVEVTDKGDVPEGYKVSRKEKRNFPLILESPSPNQTSLYFCASSLTRTGDLKLFFGSGTQLSVL.

The chain couples TRBV28 to TRBJ1-6, with D perhaps matching TRBD1 (6 bases). This CDR3 comprises 14 residues. V lost 8 bases to trimming and J lost 7 bases, with 15 bases between them. Germline V gives CDR1 MDHEN, CDR2 SYDVKM. The CDR3 is CASHRPRGNSPLHF. CDR3 sequence (DNA): TGTGCCAGCCACCGGCCCAGGGGAAATTCACCCCTCCACTTT.

The chain combines TRBV5-1 with TRBJ2-2; 11 bases match TRBD1. From germline, CDR1 is SGHRS and CDR2 YFSETQ. This CDR3 region has 16 residues. V gave up 4 bases and J gave up 4 bases; unmatched junction bases: 6. The CDR3 nucleotides are TGCGCCAGCAGCCAAGGACAGGGGGCAGGCACCGGGGAGCTGTTTTTT. As protein: CASSQGQGAGTGELFF.

There are a few counts of this clone. The chain links TRBV5-1 to TRBJ2-1, with D perhaps matching TRBD1 (6 bases). This CDR3 contains 14 residues. V dropped 1 base and J dropped 5 bases, with 10 bases sitting between them. In germline, CDR1 is SGHRS, CDR2 YFSETQ. The CDR3 loop is CASSLTGWDNEQFF. In nucleotides, the CDR3 is TGCGCCAGCAGCTTGACAGGGTGGGACAATGAGCAGTTCTTC.

The rearrangement links TRBV5-6 to TRBJ1-5, with 8 bases matching TRBD1. Losses at the gene ends were 4 bases for V and 2 bases for J; bases not matched to a gene: 8. From germline, CDR1 is SGHDT and CDR2 YYEEEE. The CDR3 is made up of 16 amino acids. The CDR3 DNA is TGTGCCAGCAGCATCGGGACAGGCAAAGGCAATCAGCCCCAGCATTTT. The encoded protein is CASSIGTGKGNQPQHF.

This chain uses TRBV3-1 (or the pseudogene TRBV3-2) with TRBJ2-7, with D hard to call. The V gene lost 1 base and the J gene lost 4 bases, with 5 bases spanning the gap. Germline-derived CDR1 and CDR2 are LGHDT and YNNKEL (reference sequence). The CDR3 is 12 residues long. The CDR3 DNA reads as TGTGCCAGCAGCCAAGTTCATTACGAGCAGTACTTC. Protein: CASSQVHYEQYF.

Concerning this clone itself: The germline gene is not matched at one end of the junction; a read error may be the cause. V gene TRBV30 combines with J gene TRBJ2-7; 8 bases agree with TRBD1. CDR3 length: 14 amino acids. Germline V lookup: CDR1 GTSNPN, CDR2 SVGIG (reference sequence). CDR3 protein: CAWSKSGGALSLHF. In DNA form, the CDR3 reads TGTGCCTGGAGTAAGTCAGGGGGCGCGTTATCCCTCCACTTC.

The chain links TRBV6-5 to TRBJ2-3; maybe TRBD1 (6 bases). V was shortened by 2 bases and J by 6 bases, with 12 bases between the two germline ends. The CDR3 contains 14 residues. Germline lookup yields CDR1 MNHEY and CDR2 SVGAGI. Here the CDR3 DNA reads TGTGCCAGCAGTTACACAGGGTGGTCGGATACGCAGTATTTT. Its translation is CASSYTGWSDTQYF.

The V gene is TRBV28, the J gene TRBJ1-1; tentative D call: TRBD1 (5 bases). This CDR3 has 15 residues. Trimming stripped 1 base from V and 0 bases from J, with 9 bases between. Germline loops: CDR1 MDHEN, CDR2 SYDVKM. CDR3 loop: CASSLFQGMNTEAFF. The CDR3 bases are TGTGCCAGCAGTTTATTTCAGGGTATGAACACTGAAGCTTTCTTT.

This chain connects TRBV7-2 to TRBJ2-1; no definite D call. In germline, CDR1 is SGHTA, CDR2 FQGNSA. Trimming stripped 3 bases from V and 5 bases from J, with 14 bases between. CDR3 length: 15 residues. CDR3 sequence (DNA): TGTGCCAGCAGCTTGGTGAGGAACGCGCACAATGAGCAGTTCTTC. Amino acids: CASSLVRNAHNEQFF.

The chain joins TRBV11-2 to TRBJ2-7, with D possibly TRBD2 on 6 matching bases. With 4 bases removed from V and 7 bases from J, the gap between germline ends came to 17 bases. The CDR3 has 14 amino acids. Germline V gene lookup returns CDR1 SGHAT and CDR2 FQNNGV. In DNA form, the CDR3 reads TGTGCCAGCAGCTCCCAACTAGCAGCAGGTGAGCAGTACTTC. It is translated as CASSSQLAAGEQYF.

DNA for the CDR3: TGTGCCAGCAGCTTAGGAGGCGGGAACACTGAAGCTTTCTTT. This codes for CASSLGGGNTEAFF. The rearrangement joins TRBV7-9 to TRBJ1-1; D remains unclear. CDR3 length: 14 residues. Germline lookup yields CDR1 SEHNR and CDR2 FQNEAQ (reference sequence). Trimming pared 1 base from V and 1 base from J, leaving 7 bases between.

CDR3 in amino acids: CASSQDVLTAGYTF. The CDR3 region has the DNA TGTGCCAGCAGCCAAGATGTACTAACGGCGGGCTACACCTTC. This chain joins TRBV3-1 (or the pseudogene TRBV3-2) and TRBJ1-2; D is unresolved. The CDR3 sequence is 14 residues long. V was shortened by 0 bases and J by 8 bases, with 13 bases between the two germline ends. Germline CDR1 is LGHDT and CDR2 is YNNKEL (reference sequence).

The CDR3 region has the DNA TGTGCCAGCAGTTTACCCCTCGGGGGGGGCGATACGCAGTATTTT. Its protein is CASSLPLGGGDTQYF. The J gene is TRBJ2-3, the V gene TRBV28, with 8 bases identical to TRBD2. V gave up 2 bases and J gave up 6 bases; unmatched junction bases: 7. From germline, CDR1 is MDHEN and CDR2 SYDVKM. This CDR3 region has 15 residues. The full variable domain, in which reference TRBV28 and TRBJ2-3 provide the parts outside the CDR3, is DVKVTQSSRYLVKRTGEKVFLECVQDMDHENMFWYRQDPGLGLRLIYFSYDVKMKEKGDIPEGYSVSREKKERFSLILESASTNQTSMYLCASSLPLGGGDTQYFGPGTRLTVL.

The chain carries TRBV7-9 and TRBJ1-1; no clear D gene. Trimming shortened V by 5 bases and J by 0 bases, and 7 bases separated the two germline ends. Germline lookup yields CDR1 SEHNR and CDR2 FQNEAQ (reference sequence). CDR3 size: 13 residues. CDR3 sequence (DNA): TGTGCCAGCAGCAACGAGTTGAACACTGAAGCTTTCTTT. It codes for CASSNELNTEAFF.

The chain is built from TRBV5-1 and TRBJ1-2; 9 bases are a match to TRBD1. CDR3 length: 14 residues. J was trimmed by 7 bases and V by 0 bases; bases with no gene match: 4. The germline CDR1 and CDR2 sequences are SGHRS and YFSETQ. CDR3 in DNA: TGCGCCAGCAGCTTGGCACAGGGACAGGGTGGCTACACCTTC. Its protein is CASSLAQGQGGYTF.

The rearrangement joins TRBV7-9 to TRBJ1-5; no definite D call. CDR1 SEHNR and CDR2 FQNEAQ come from the germline V gene (reference sequence). The CDR3 is made up of 13 amino acids. V lost 5 bases and J lost 5, with 10 bases in between. CDR3 region: CASSQGRDQPQHF. CDR3 coding DNA: TGTGCCAGCAGCCAAGGGAGGGATCAGCCCCAGCATTTT.

The rearrangement links TRBV12-3 or TRBV12-4 to TRBJ1-1, with D unclear. The V and J ends lost 10 bases and 3 bases respectively, with 12 bases between them. The CDR3 runs 12 residues. The CDR3 DNA reads TGTGCCACCGGGAAGTCTCACACTGAAGCTTTCTTT. This sequence encodes CATGKSHTEAFF.